Given below is one T cell receptor beta chain in context. The antigen is undetermined. The data stem from a study of beta chain features in type 1 diabetes. On the study more broadly: All samples yielded some 100,000,000 examined sorted cells. Study-wide findings and caveats: There was a moderate but significant shortening of TCRB CDR3s in all four CD4+ subsets of Type 1 diabetes patients. Any HLA type influence on TCRB rearrangement was left unresolved here.

Reverse transcribing all isolated RNA meant expressed TCRB transcripts were sequenced. Clones were read by immunoSEQ multiplex PCR, and TCRdb kept only the in-frame ones, dropping some. The table records 300,000 or so clones, roughly 12% of them present only once. The ends were cut back, 0 bases at V and 2 bases at J, with 14 bases in the middle. The CDR3 is 16 amino acids. Per germline, CDR1 SGHRS and CDR2 YFSETQ. It was one heparinised blood draw, averaging about 116 mL, that each donor gave. This receptor was taken from a woman between 18 and 29 years old with type 1 diabetes. Sequencing input: naive CD4+ T cells from blood. The chain combines TRBV5-1 with TRBJ2-5, with D maybe TRBD2 (6 bases). The CDR3 is CASSLAPLATQETQYF. CDR3 DNA sequence: TGCGCCAGCAGCTTGGCCCCGCTAGCGACACAAGAGACCCAGTACTTC.